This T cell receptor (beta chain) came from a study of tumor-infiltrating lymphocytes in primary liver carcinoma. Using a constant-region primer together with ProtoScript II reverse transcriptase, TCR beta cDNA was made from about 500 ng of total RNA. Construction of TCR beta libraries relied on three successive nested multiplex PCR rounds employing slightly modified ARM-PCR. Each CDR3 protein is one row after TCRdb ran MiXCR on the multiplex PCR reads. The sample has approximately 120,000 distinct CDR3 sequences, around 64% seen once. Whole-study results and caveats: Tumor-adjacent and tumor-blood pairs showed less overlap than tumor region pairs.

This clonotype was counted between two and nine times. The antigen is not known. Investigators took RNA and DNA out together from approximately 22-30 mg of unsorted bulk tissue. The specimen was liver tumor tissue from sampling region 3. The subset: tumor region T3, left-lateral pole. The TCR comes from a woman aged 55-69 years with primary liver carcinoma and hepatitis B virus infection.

CDR3 nucleotides: TGTGCCAGCAGGGAAATCGGAGGACAAAGCTACGAGCAGTACTTC. This gives the protein CASREIGGQSYEQYF. The V call is TRBV28, the J call TRBJ2-7; D possibly uses TRBD1 or TRBD2 (5 bases each). Germline CDR1 MDHEN, CDR2 SYDVKM. The CDR3 has 15 amino acids. Between the trimmed V and J ends, which lost 6 bases and 3 bases, there was a span of 18 bases. The complete variable domain, with remaining parts taken from reference TRBV28 and TRBJ2-7, reads DVKVTQSSRYLVKRTGEKVFLECVQDMDHENMFWYRQDPGLGLRLIYFSYDVKMKEKGDIPEGYSVSREKKERFSLILESASTNQTSMYLCASREIGGQSYEQYFGPGTRLTVT.